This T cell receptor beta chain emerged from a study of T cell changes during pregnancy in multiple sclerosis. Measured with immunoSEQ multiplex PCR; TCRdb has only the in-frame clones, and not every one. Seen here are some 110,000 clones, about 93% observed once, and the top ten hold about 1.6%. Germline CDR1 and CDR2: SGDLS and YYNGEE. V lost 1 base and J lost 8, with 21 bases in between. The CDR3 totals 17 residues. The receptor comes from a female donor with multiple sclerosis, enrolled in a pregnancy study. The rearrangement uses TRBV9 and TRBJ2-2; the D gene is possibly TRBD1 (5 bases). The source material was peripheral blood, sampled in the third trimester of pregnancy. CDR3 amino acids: CASSVSDGHPRAGELFF. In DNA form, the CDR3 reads TGTGCCAGCAGCGTATCCGATGGACACCCCCGGGCGGGGGAGCTGTTTTTT.